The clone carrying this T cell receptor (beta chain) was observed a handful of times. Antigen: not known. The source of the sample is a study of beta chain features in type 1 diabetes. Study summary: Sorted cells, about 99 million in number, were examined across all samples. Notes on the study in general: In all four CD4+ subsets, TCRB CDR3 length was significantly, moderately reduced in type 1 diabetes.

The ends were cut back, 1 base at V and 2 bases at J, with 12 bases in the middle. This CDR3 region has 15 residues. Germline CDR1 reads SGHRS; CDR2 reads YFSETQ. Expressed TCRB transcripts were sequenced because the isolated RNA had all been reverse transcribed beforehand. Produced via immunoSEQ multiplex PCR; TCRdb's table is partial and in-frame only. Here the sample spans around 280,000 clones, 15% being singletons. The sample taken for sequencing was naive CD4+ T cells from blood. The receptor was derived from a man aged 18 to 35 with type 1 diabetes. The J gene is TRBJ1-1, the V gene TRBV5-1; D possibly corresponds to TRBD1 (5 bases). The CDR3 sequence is CASSLSLRENTEAFF. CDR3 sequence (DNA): TGCGCCAGCAGCTTGTCTCTCAGGGAAAACACTGAAGCTTTCTTT.